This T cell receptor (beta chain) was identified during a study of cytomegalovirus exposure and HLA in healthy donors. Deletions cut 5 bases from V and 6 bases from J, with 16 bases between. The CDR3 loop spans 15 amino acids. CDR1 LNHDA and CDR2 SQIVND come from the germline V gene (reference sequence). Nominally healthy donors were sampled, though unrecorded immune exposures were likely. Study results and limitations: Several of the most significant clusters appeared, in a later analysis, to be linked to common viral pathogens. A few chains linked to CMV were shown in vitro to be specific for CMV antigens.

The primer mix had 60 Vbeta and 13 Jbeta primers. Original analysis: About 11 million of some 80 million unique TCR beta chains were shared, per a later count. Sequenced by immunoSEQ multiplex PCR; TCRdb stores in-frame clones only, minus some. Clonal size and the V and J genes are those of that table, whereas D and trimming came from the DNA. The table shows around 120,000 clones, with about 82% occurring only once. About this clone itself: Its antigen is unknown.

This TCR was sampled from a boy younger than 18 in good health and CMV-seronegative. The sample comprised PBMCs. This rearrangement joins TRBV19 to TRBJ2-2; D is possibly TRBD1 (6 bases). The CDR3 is CASSPTQGPSGELFF. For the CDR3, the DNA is TGTGCCAGTAGTCCTACACAGGGCCCCTCCGGGGAGCTGTTTTTT.